The 28 T cell receptor beta chains presented below share a single source sample, sequenced in a study of blood T cell repertoires in COVID-19. Clones were read by immunoSEQ multiplex PCR, and TCRdb kept only the in-frame ones, dropping some. This sample carries about 330,000 clones, over 75% of them seen once, and the ten largest clones take 5%. Sequences were obtained from PBMCs or T cells enriched from blood (not recorded which). These receptors were obtained from a man between 25 and 39 years old who had recovered from COVID-19.

The chain uses TRBV7-3 and TRBJ2-7; 7 nucleotides align to TRBD1. V lost 2 bases and J lost 7; bases outside the gene matches: 5. Per the germline V gene, CDR1 is SGHTA and CDR2 is FQGTGA. The CDR3 runs to 13 residues. CDR3 nucleotides: TGTGCCAGCAGCTTAGACAGGGATGGGGAGCAGTACTTC. It codes for CASSLDRDGEQYF. The complete variable domain, with remaining parts taken from reference TRBV7-3 and TRBJ2-7, reads GAGVSQTPSNKVTEKGKYVELRCDPISGHTALYWYRQSLGQGPEFLIYFQGTGAADDSGLPNDRFFAVRPEGSVSTLKIQRTERGDSAVYLCASSLDRDGEQYFGPGTRLTVT.

The gene calls are TRBV27 and TRBJ1-6; 11 positions match TRBD1. V lost 5 bases, J lost 4 bases, and 7 bases stayed unmatched. The CDR3 is 17 amino acids. CDR1 is MNHEY, CDR2 SMNVEV, per germline (reference sequence). This CDR3 reads CASSPGDRGYYNSPLHF. CDR3 sequence (DNA): TGTGCCAGCAGTCCCGGGGACAGGGGGTATTATAATTCACCCCTCCACTTT.

The rearrangement joins TRBV6-1 to TRBJ2-1, with D maybe TRBD1 (6 bases). In germline, CDR1 is MNHNS, CDR2 SASEGT. The CDR3 contains 15 residues. Deletions cut 2 bases from V and 3 bases from J, with 11 bases between. CDR3 region: CASSEQGPSYNEQFF. DNA for the CDR3: TGTGCCAGCAGTGAACAGGGGCCAAGCTACAATGAGCAGTTCTTC.

CDR3: CASSEFRATSYEQYF. The CDR3 DNA reads TGTGCCAGCAGTGAGTTCAGGGCGACCTCCTACGAGCAGTACTTC. V gene TRBV6-1 combines with J gene TRBJ2-7, with a weak D call TRBD1 (5 bases). CDR3 length equals 15 residues. CDR1 and CDR2 from the germline V gene are MNHNS and SASEGT. V lost 3 bases and J 0 bases, leaving 12 bases between the germline ends.

In this sample, this clone turned up once. Other DNA sequences from this sample encode an identical CDR3 as well. The chain couples TRBV18 to TRBJ2-3; 9 bases fit TRBD1. Germline V CDR1 and CDR2: KGHSH, LQKENI. The CDR3 runs 15 residues. V was pared by 6 bases and J by 1 base, with 5 bases of the junction left unmatched. DNA of the CDR3: TGTGCCAGCTCGCCAAGGACAGGGGGCACAGATACGCAGTATTTT. Translation gives CASSPRTGGTDTQYF. Full variable domain (missing parts from reference TRBV18 and TRBJ2-3): NAGVMQNPRHLVRRRGQEARLRCSPMKGHSHVYWYRQLPEEGLKFMVYLQKENIIDESGMPKERFSAEFPKEGPSILRIQQVVRGDSAAYFCASSPRTGGTDTQYFGPGTRLTVL.

Only a few counts were recorded for this clone. V and J are TRBV2 and TRBJ1-2, with D possibly being TRBD1 (6 bases). V lost 5 bases, J lost 3 bases, and 16 bases lay in between. The CDR3 extends over 15 amino acids. Germline values: CDR1 SNHLY, CDR2 FYNNEI. The CDR3 region is CASSPSSRGYYGYTF. CDR3 sequence (DNA): TGTGCCAGCAGTCCGAGTTCCAGGGGTTACTATGGCTACACCTTC. The complete variable domain, with remaining parts taken from reference TRBV2 and TRBJ1-2, reads EPEVTQTPSHQVTQMGQEVILRCVPISNHLYFYWYRQILGQKVEFLVSFYNNEISEKSEIFDDQFSVERPDGSNFTLKIRSTKLEDSAMYFCASSPSSRGYYGYTFGSGTRLTVV.

This clone was observed once. J is TRBJ2-7 and V is TRBV28, with 10 bases matching TRBD1. Germline CDR1 and CDR2: MDHEN and SYDVKM. V shed 5 bases, J shed 2 bases, and the junction held 12 bases outside the gene matches. The CDR3 extends over 17 amino acids. CDR3 coding DNA: TGTGCCAGCAGTCCCTCGGGACAGGGGTCCAAAACCTACGAGCAGTACTTC. Amino acids: CASSPSGQGSKTYEQYF.

The chain links TRBV15 to TRBJ1-1; a weak D match, TRBD1 (5 bases). The V end was cut by 6 bases, the J end by 2 bases, with 13 bases between. This CDR3 spans 14 amino acids. Germline loops: CDR1 LNHNV, CDR2 YYDKDF (reference sequence). The CDR3 DNA reads TGTGCCACCAGTACGGGGGGAGCCAACACTGAAGCTTTCTTT. This translates into CATSTGGANTEAFF.

The rearrangement uses TRBV28 and TRBJ2-5, with 8 bases that match TRBD2. CDR3 length: 16 amino acids. The junction had 13 bases not matched to a gene; V was cut back by 8 bases and J by 2 bases. Germline V CDR1 and CDR2: MDHEN, SYDVKM. The CDR3 region has the DNA TGTGCCAGCCGGGGGGGGGTAGGGACCACACAAGAGACCCAGTACTTC. Its translation is CASRGGVGTTQETQYF.

J is TRBJ1-2 and V is TRBV4-1, with D hard to call. From germline, CDR1 is MGHRA and CDR2 YSYEKL. Trimming shortened V by 4 bases and J by 1 base, and 13 bases separated the two germline ends. This CDR3 is 15 amino acids long. CDR3 coding DNA: TGCGCCAGCAGCCTAGTCCCGCAAGTTAACTATGGCTACACCTTC. Its protein is CASSLVPQVNYGYTF.

This sequence joins TRBV18 and TRBJ1-2, with D maybe TRBD1 (6 bases). Trimming shortened V by 4 bases and J by 8 bases, and 14 bases separated the two germline ends. The CDR3 spans 13 residues. Germline CDR1 and CDR2: KGHSH and LQKENI. CDR3 nucleotide sequence: TGTGCCAGCTCACTGCAGGGGCGGATGGGCTACACCTTC. Translating gives CASSLQGRMGYTF. Full variable domain (outside the CDR3, taken from reference TRBV18 and TRBJ1-2): NAGVMQNPRHLVRRRGQEARLRCSPMKGHSHVYWYRQLPEEGLKFMVYLQKENIIDESGMPKERFSAEFPKEGPSILRIQQVVRGDSAAYFCASSLQGRMGYTFGSGTRLTVV.

The J gene is TRBJ2-7, the V gene TRBV7-9, with D perhaps TRBD1 (6 bases). CDR1 and CDR2 (germline): SEHNR, FQNEAQ (reference sequence). V lost 6 bases and J lost 3, with 18 bases in between. This CDR3 contains 15 residues. In DNA, the CDR3 is TGTGCCAGCAGTACGCCAGGGGAAACAAACTACGAGCAGTACTTC. Translated, it gives CASSTPGETNYEQYF. Full variable domain (missing parts from reference TRBV7-9 and TRBJ2-7): DTGVSQNPRHKITKRGQNVTFRCDPISEHNRLYWYRQTLGQGPEFLTYFQNEAQLEKSRLLSDRFSAERPKGSFSTLEIQRTEQGDSAMYLCASSTPGETNYEQYFGPGTRLTVT.

This rearrangement joins TRBV5-4 to TRBJ1-6, with 9 nucleotides matching TRBD1. The CDR3 runs 14 residues. Per the germline V gene, CDR1 is SGHNT and CDR2 is YYREEE (reference sequence). V lost 2 bases and J lost 9; bases outside the gene matches: 3. The CDR3 is CASSLQGAGSPLHF. The CDR3 nucleotides read TGTGCCAGCAGCTTACAGGGGGCTGGTTCACCCCTCCACTTT.

The chain joins TRBV2 to TRBJ1-4; the match to TRBD1 covers 7 bases. The CDR3 spans 14 residues. CDR1 is SNHLY and CDR2 is FYNNEI in the germline V gene. V shed 5 bases, J shed 8 bases, and the junction held 8 bases outside the gene matches. DNA of the CDR3: TGTGCCAGCAGTCTTGACAGGGAAGGGGAAAAACTGTTTTTT. It specifies CASSLDREGEKLFF.

V gene TRBV19 combines with J gene TRBJ2-1; TRBD2 might be the D (6 bases). Germline CDR1 LNHDA, CDR2 SQIVND (reference sequence). With 5 bases removed from V and 4 bases from J, the gap between germline ends came to 15 bases. This CDR3 spans 15 amino acids. CDR3 sequence: CASSLGGTKYNEQFF. The CDR3 region has the DNA TGTGCCAGTAGTTTGGGCGGGACGAAATACAATGAGCAGTTCTTC.

The chain has TRBV6-5 and TRBJ2-3; D is unresolved. V was pared by 0 bases and J by 1 base, with 5 bases between. Germline V CDR1 and CDR2: MNHEY, SVGAGI. This CDR3 is built from 14 residues. The CDR3 nucleotides read TGTGCCAGCAGTTACTCGCCAGGCACAGATACGCAGTATTTT. Translation: CASSYSPGTDTQYF.

The chain carries TRBV7-9 and TRBJ2-7; 9 nucleotides agree with TRBD1. The CDR3 totals 13 residues. With V trimmed by 5 bases and J by 7 bases, 6 bases remained unmatched. Per the germline V gene, CDR1 is SEHNR and CDR2 is FQNEAQ (reference sequence). CDR3 DNA: TGTGCCAGCAGCCCCGGGACAGGGCGTGAGCAGTACTTC. This translates into CASSPGTGREQYF.

V and J are TRBV2 and TRBJ2-3; 12 nucleotides agree with TRBD2. Germline V lookup: CDR1 SNHLY, CDR2 FYNNEI. Losses at the gene ends were 6 bases for V and 5 bases for J; bases not matched to a gene: 3. The CDR3 loop spans 14 amino acids. As DNA, the CDR3 is TGTGCCAGCAGAGCTAGCGGGGGGGGAGATACGCAGTATTTT. Residues: CASRASGGGDTQYF.

Comment on this clone: Different DNA sequences within this sample yield the same CDR3. The chain has TRBV9 and TRBJ2-2, with 9 bases lining up with TRBD1. Germline V gene lookup returns CDR1 SGDLS and CDR2 YYNGEE. The trim removed 3 bases at V and 5 bases at J, leaving 2 bases unmatched. There are 14 residues in the CDR3. The CDR3 DNA reads as TGTGCCAGCAGCGCGACAGGGGGGACCGGGGAGCTGTTTTTT. Its translation is CASSATGGTGELFF.

The gene calls are TRBV7-8 and TRBJ1-6; 10 positions agree with TRBD1. With 5 bases clipped from V and 0 bases from J, the junction kept 7 bases outside the gene matches. The CDR3 consists of 18 residues. The germline gives CDR1 SGHVS, CDR2 FQNEAQ. The CDR3 reads CASSQRDRGSSYNSPLHF. In nucleotides, the CDR3 is TGTGCCAGCAGCCAAAGGGACAGGGGATCCTCCTATAATTCACCCCTCCACTTT. Full variable domain (remainder filled in from reference TRBV7-8 and TRBJ1-6): GAGVSQSPRYKVAKRGQDVALRCDPISGHVSLFWYQQALGQGPEFLTYFQNEAQLDKSGLPSDRFFAERPEGSVSTLKIQRTQQEDSAVYLCASSQRDRGSSYNSPLHFGNGTRLTVT.

This rearrangement joins TRBV6-5 to TRBJ2-3; 10 bases match TRBD2. Trimming at V came to 10 bases and at J to 5 bases, leaving 9 bases not matched to a gene. From germline, CDR1 is MNHEY and CDR2 SVGAGI. The CDR3 sequence is 14 residues long. The chain's CDR3 is CATTPAGGRDTQYF. CDR3 coding DNA: TGTGCCACCACCCCAGCGGGGGGGCGAGATACGCAGTATTTT.

This clone was recorded only once. V usage is TRBV18 and J usage is TRBJ2-2, with 9 positions matching TRBD2. The germline V gene encodes CDR1 KGHSH and CDR2 LQKENI. The CDR3 contains 17 residues. Trimming at V came to 0 bases and at J to 5 bases, leaving 7 bases not matched to a gene. The CDR3 loop reads CASSPPRGGARTGELFF. Here the CDR3 DNA reads TGTGCCAGCTCACCACCCCGCGGGGGGGCCCGGACCGGGGAGCTGTTTTTT.

This clone occurred a few times. The CDR3 spells CASSSPTGGDTEAFF. In DNA form, the CDR3 reads TGTGCCAGCAGTTCCCCCACAGGGGGAGACACTGAAGCTTTCTTT. This chain uses TRBV28 with TRBJ1-1, with 8 bases identical to TRBD1. The CDR3 totals 15 residues. Germline loops: CDR1 MDHEN, CDR2 SYDVKM. J lost 3 bases, V lost 4 bases, and 7 bases had no gene match. The full variable domain, in which reference TRBV28 and TRBJ1-1 provide the parts outside the CDR3, is DVKVTQSSRYLVKRTGEKVFLECVQDMDHENMFWYRQDPGLGLRLIYFSYDVKMKEKGDIPEGYSVSREKKERFSLILESASTNQTSMYLCASSSPTGGDTEAFFGQGTRLTVV.

This clone has more than one count but fewer than ten. J is TRBJ1-5 and V is TRBV28; D is undetermined. The CDR3 has 15 amino acids. The V and J ends lost 2 bases and 1 base respectively, with 9 bases between them. Germline-derived CDR1 and CDR2 are MDHEN and SYDVKM. CDR3 sequence reads: CASSLGLGSNQPQHF. CDR3 in DNA: TGTGCCAGCAGTTTAGGGCTTGGGAGCAATCAGCCCCAGCATTTT.

The chain has TRBV3-1 (or the pseudogene TRBV3-2) and TRBJ1-1; TRBD1 matches at 8 bases. Germline V lookup: CDR1 LGHDT, CDR2 YNNKEL (reference sequence). The CDR3 runs 16 residues. The V segment lost 3 bases and the J segment 4 bases; nucleotides outside the gene matches: 10. The CDR3 DNA reads TGTGCCAGCAGCCACACAGGGGGGGTCCTGGTCACTGAAGCTTTCTTT. It specifies CASSHTGGVLVTEAFF.

This clone was counted a few times. This chain links TRBV14 with TRBJ2-5; D is undetermined. V was cut by 4 bases and J by 5 bases, with 26 bases left in between. CDR3 length: 18 amino acids. The germline gives CDR1 SGHDN, CDR2 FVKESK. CDR3 residues: CASSLSSPTYWNGETQYF. DNA for the CDR3: TGTGCCAGCAGCCTATCAAGTCCTACCTATTGGAACGGGGAGACCCAGTACTTC.

This sequence joins TRBV9 and TRBJ1-6; no clear D gene. Germline assignment: CDR1 SGDLS and CDR2 YYNGEE. V lost 0 bases and J 9 bases, leaving 10 bases between the germline ends. CDR3 length: 14 residues. The CDR3 sequence: CASSVGAEGSPLHF. The DNA for the CDR3 is TGTGCCAGCAGCGTAGGGGCTGAGGGTTCACCCCTCCACTTT.

A single count supports this clone. This chain joins TRBV28 and TRBJ2-3, with 7 bases matching TRBD1. With 5 bases clipped from V and 4 bases from J, the junction kept 3 bases outside the gene matches. This CDR3 comprises 13 residues. Germline CDR1 MDHEN, CDR2 SYDVKM. The CDR3 reads CASSLTGPDTQYF. In nucleotides, the CDR3 is TGTGCCAGCAGTCTGACAGGGCCAGATACGCAGTATTTT. Filled out from reference TRBV28 and TRBJ2-3, the complete variable domain reads DVKVTQSSRYLVKRTGEKVFLECVQDMDHENMFWYRQDPGLGLRLIYFSYDVKMKEKGDIPEGYSVSREKKERFSLILESASTNQTSMYLCASSLTGPDTQYFGPGTRLTVL.